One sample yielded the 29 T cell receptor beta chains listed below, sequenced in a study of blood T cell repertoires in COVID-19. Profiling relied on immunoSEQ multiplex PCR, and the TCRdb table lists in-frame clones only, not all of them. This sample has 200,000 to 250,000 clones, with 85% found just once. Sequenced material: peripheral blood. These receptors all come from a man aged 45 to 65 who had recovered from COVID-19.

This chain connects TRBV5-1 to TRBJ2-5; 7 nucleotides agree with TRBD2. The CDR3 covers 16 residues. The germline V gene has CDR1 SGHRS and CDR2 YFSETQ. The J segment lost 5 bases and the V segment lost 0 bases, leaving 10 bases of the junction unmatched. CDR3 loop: CASSLGFRRETETQYF. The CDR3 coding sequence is TGCGCCAGCAGCTTGGGTTTCCGGCGGGAGACGGAGACCCAGTACTTC.

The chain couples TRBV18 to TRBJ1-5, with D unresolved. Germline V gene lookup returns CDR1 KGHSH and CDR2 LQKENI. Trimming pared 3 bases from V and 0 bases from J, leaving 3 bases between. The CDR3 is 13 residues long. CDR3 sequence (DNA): TGTGCCAGCTCACCTAGTAGCAATCAGCCCCAGCATTTT. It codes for CASSPSSNQPQHF.

In DNA form, the CDR3 reads TGTGCCAGCAGCCTCGCCGGGACTGGAAACACCATATATTTT. Amino acids: CASSLAGTGNTIYF. This sequence joins TRBV7-9 and TRBJ1-3; D remains ambiguous. Trimming cost V 5 bases and J 2 bases, with 10 bases left between them. The length of the CDR3 is 14 residues. CDR1 is SEHNR and CDR2 is FQNEAQ in the germline V gene (reference sequence). The full variable domain, completed using reference TRBV7-9 and TRBJ1-3, is DTGVSQNPRHKITKRGQNVTFRCDPISEHNRLYWYRQTLGQGPEFLTYFQNEAQLEKSRLLSDRFSAERPKGSFSTLEIQRTEQGDSAMYLCASSLAGTGNTIYFGEGSWLTVV.

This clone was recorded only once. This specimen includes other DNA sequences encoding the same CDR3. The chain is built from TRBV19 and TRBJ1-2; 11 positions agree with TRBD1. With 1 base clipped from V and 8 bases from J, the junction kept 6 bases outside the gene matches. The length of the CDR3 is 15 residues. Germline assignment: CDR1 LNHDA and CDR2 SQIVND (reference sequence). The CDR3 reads CASSIGTGGAYGYTF. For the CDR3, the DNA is TGTGCCAGTAGTATAGGGACAGGGGGCGCGTACGGCTACACCTTC.

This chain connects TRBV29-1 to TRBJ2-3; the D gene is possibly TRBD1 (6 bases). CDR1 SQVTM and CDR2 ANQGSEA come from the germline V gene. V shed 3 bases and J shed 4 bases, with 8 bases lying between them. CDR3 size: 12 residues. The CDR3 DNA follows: TGCAGCGTTGATCACAGGGCAGATACGCAGTATTTT. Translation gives CSVDHRADTQYF.

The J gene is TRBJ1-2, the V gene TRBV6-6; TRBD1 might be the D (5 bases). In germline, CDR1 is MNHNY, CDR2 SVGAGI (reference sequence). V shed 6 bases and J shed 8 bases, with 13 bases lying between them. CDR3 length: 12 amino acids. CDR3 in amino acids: CASSLRGGGYTF. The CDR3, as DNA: TGTGCCAGCAGCTTAAGGGGCGGCGGCTACACCTTC.

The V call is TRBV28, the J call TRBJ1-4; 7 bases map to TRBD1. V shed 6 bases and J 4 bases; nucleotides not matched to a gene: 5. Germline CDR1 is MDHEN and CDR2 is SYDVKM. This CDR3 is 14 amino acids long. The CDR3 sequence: CASRSGGLNEKLFF. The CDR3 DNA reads TGTGCCAGCAGGTCAGGGGGACTTAATGAAAAACTGTTTTTT.

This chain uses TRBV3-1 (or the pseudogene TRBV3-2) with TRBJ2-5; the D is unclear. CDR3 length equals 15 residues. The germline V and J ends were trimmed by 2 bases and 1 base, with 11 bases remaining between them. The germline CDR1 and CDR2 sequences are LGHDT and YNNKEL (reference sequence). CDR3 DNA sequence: TGTGCCAGCAGCCAATGGCCCCAGTCCCAAGAGACCCAGTACTTC. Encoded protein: CASSQWPQSQETQYF.

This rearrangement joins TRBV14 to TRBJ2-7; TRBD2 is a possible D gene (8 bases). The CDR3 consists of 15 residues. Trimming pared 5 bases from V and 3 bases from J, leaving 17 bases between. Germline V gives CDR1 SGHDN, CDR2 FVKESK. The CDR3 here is CASSEGASGHYEQYF. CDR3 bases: TGTGCCAGCAGCGAGGGGGCTAGCGGGCACTACGAGCAGTACTTC.

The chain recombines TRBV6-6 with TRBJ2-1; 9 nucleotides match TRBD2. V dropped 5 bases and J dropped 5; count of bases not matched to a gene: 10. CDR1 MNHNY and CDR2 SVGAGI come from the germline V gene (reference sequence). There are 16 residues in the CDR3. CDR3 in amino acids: CASSLPGLARNNEQFF. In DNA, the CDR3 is TGTGCCAGCAGTCTACCCGGACTAGCGCGAAACAATGAGCAGTTCTTC.

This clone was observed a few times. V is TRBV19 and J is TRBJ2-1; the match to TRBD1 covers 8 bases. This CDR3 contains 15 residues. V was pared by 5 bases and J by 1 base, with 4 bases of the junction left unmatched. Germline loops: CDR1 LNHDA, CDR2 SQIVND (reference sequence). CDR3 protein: CASSRTGTSYNEQFF. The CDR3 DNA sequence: TGTGCCAGTAGTCGGACAGGGACATCCTACAATGAGCAGTTCTTC.

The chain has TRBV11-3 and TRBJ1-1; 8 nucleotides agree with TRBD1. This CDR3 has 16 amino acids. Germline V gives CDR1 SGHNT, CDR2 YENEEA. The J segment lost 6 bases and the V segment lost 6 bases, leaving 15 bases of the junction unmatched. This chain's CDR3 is CASSFLTSTGAPEAFF. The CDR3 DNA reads TGTGCCAGCAGTTTCCTAACCTCGACAGGGGCCCCTGAAGCTTTCTTT.

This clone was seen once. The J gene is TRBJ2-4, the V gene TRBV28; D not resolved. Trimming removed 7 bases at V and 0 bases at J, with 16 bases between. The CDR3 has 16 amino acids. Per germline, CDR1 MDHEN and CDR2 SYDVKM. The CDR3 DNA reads TGTGCCAGCACCGAACCGCAGGCGCTAGCCAAAAACATTCAGTACTTC. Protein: CASTEPQALAKNIQYF.

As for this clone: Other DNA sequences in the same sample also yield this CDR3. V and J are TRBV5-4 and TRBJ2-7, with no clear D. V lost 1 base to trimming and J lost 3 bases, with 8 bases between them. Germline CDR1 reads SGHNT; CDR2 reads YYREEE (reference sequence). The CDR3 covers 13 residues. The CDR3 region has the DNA TGTGCCAGCAGCTTGACGGCAGGCTACGAGCAGTACTTC. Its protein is CASSLTAGYEQYF.

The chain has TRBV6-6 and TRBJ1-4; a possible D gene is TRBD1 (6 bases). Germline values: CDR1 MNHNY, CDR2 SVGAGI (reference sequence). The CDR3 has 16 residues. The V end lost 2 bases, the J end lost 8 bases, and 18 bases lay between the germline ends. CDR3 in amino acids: CASSYRRGSRGEKLFF. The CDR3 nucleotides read TGTGCCAGCAGTTACCGGCGCGGGTCGAGGGGGGAAAAACTGTTTTTT.

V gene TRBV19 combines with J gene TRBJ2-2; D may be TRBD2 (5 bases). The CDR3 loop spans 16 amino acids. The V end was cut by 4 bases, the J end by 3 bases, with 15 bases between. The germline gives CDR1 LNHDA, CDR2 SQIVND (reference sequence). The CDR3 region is CASSTLRRDDTGELFF. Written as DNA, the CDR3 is TGTGCCAGTAGTACTTTGAGACGGGATGACACCGGGGAGCTGTTTTTT.

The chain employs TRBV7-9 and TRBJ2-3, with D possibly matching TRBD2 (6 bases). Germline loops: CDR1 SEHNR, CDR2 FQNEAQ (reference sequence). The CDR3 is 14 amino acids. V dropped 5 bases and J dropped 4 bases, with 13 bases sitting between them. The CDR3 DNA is TGTGCCAGCAGCCACCCGACTAGTGCAGATACGCAGTATTTT. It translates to CASSHPTSADTQYF.

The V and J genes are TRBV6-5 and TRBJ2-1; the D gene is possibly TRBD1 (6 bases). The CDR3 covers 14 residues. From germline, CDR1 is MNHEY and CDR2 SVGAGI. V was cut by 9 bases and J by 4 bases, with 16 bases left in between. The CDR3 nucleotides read TGTGCCAGTCGAACAGGGACGACTTACAATGAGCAGTTCTTC. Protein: CASRTGTTYNEQFF.

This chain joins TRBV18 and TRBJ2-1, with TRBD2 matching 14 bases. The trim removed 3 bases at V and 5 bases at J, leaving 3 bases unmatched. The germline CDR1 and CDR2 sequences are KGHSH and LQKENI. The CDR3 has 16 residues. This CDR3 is CASSPGTSGRDNEQFF. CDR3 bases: TGTGCCAGCTCACCGGGGACTAGCGGGAGAGACAATGAGCAGTTCTTC.

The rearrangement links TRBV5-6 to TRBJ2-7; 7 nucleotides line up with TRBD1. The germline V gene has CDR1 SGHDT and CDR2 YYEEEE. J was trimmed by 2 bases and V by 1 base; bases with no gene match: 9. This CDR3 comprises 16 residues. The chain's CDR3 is CASSLHRGRIAYEQYF. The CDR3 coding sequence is TGTGCCAGCAGCTTGCACAGGGGACGGATCGCCTACGAGCAGTACTTC.

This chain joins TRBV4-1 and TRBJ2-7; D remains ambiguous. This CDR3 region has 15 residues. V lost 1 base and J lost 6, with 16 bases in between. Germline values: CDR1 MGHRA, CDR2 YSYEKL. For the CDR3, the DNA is TGCGCCAGCAGCCAAGTTGAGCTTATATCCGGCGAGCAGTACTTC. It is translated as CASSQVELISGEQYF.

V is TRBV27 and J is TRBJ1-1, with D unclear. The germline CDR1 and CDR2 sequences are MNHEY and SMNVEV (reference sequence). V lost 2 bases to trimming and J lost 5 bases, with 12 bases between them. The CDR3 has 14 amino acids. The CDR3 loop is CASSLGTGGTEAFF. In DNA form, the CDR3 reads TGTGCCAGCAGTTTAGGTACGGGAGGGACTGAAGCTTTCTTT.

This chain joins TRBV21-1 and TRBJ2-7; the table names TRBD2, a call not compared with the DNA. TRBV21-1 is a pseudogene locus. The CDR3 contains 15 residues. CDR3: CASSKGAPSSYEQYF. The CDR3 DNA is TGTGCCAGCAGCAAAGGTGCCCCGAGCTCCTACGAGCAGTACTTC.

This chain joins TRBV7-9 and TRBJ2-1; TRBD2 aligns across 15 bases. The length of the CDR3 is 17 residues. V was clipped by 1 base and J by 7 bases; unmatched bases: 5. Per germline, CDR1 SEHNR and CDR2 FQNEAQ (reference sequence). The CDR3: CASSLGTSGRARNEQFF. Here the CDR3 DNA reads TGTGCCAGCAGCTTAGGGACTAGCGGGAGGGCCAGAAATGAGCAGTTCTTC.

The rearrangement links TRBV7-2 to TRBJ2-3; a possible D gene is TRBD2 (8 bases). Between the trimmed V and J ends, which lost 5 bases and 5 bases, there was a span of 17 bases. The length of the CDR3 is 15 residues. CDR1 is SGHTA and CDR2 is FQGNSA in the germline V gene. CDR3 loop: CASSGRGLAGDTQYF. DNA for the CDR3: TGTGCCAGCAGCGGGAGGGGGCTAGCGGGAGATACGCAGTATTTT.

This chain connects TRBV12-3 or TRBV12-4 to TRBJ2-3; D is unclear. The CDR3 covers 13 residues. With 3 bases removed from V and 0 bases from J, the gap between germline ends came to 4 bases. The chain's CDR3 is CASSFHSTDTQYF. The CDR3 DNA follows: TGTGCCAGCAGTTTCCATAGCACAGATACGCAGTATTTT.

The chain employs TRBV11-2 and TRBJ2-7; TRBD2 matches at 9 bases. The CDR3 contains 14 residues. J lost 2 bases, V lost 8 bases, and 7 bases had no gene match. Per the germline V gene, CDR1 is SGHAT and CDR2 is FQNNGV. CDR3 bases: TGTGCCAGCGGCCCCGGCGGGAGGGCCTACGAGCAGTACTTC. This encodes CASGPGGRAYEQYF.

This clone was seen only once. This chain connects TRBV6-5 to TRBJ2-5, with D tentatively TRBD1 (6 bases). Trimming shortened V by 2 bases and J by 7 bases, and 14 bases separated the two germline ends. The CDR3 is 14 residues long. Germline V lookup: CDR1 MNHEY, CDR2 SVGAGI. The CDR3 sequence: CASSYGQGRATQYF. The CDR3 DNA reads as TGTGCCAGCAGTTACGGGCAGGGGCGAGCGACCCAGTACTTC.

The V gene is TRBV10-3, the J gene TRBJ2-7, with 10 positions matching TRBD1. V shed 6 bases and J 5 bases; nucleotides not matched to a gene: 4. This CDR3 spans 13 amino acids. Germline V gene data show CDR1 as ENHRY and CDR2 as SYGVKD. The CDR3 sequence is CAISTGTGDEQYF. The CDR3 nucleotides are TGTGCCATCAGCACCGGGACAGGGGACGAGCAGTACTTC.